The next 29 T cell receptor beta chains were all read from a single sample in a study of blood T cell repertoires in COVID-19. The table came from immunoSEQ multiplex PCR; TCRdb's copy has only in-frame clones and leaves some out. This sample yields 210,000 or so clones, of which approximately 90% are seen a single time; under 1.5% belongs to the top ten. Sequenced input: peripheral blood. The receptors come from a man aged 25-40 years with acute or convalescent COVID-19.

Regarding this clone: The sample holds other DNA sequences that translate to the same CDR3. The rearrangement uses TRBV12-3 or TRBV12-4 and TRBJ1-2, with 9 bases fitting TRBD1. J lost 7 bases, V lost 6 bases, and 6 bases had no gene match. This CDR3 is built from 13 residues. Written as DNA, the CDR3 is TGTGCCAGCAGCCCGGGACAGGGAGGTGGCTACACCTTC. Protein product: CASSPGQGGGYTF.

This sequence joins TRBV7-6 and TRBJ2-3, with 9 positions matching TRBD2. Per germline, CDR1 SGHVS and CDR2 FNYEAQ. The junction had 8 bases not matched to a gene; V was cut back by 2 bases and J by 2 bases. This CDR3 has 17 residues. CDR3 sequence reads: CASSLILAGGFTDTQYF. CDR3 DNA sequence: TGTGCCAGCAGCTTAATCCTTGCGGGGGGGTTCACAGATACGCAGTATTTT.

V is TRBV7-9 and J is TRBJ1-2; D is unresolved. CDR3 length: 11 amino acids. V lost 1 base, J lost 9 bases, and 6 bases lay in between. Germline CDR1 reads SEHNR; CDR2 reads FQNEAQ (reference sequence). The CDR3 region is CASSLVNSYTF. The DNA for the CDR3 is TGTGCCAGCAGCTTAGTAAACAGCTACACCTTC.

The rearrangement links TRBV30 to TRBJ1-2; 9 nucleotides agree with TRBD1. The germline V gene has CDR1 GTSNPN and CDR2 SVGIG (reference sequence). V was pared by 0 bases and J by 6 bases, with 5 bases of the junction left unmatched. The CDR3 has 14 amino acids. CDR3 nucleotides: TGTGCCTGGAGTGTAGACAGGGGGTTGGATGGCTACACCTTC. It yields the protein CAWSVDRGLDGYTF.

The V gene is TRBV27, the J gene TRBJ2-1; 11 bases fit TRBD2. The CDR3 loop spans 15 amino acids. Germline assignment: CDR1 MNHEY and CDR2 SMNVEV (reference sequence). The V gene end was trimmed by 1 base and the J gene end by 7 bases; junction bases not matched to a gene: 3. Here the CDR3 DNA reads TGTGCCAGCAGTTTATACACTAGCGGGAGTAATGAGCAGTTCTTC. This sequence encodes CASSLYTSGSNEQFF.

The chain has TRBV2 and TRBJ1-2; a possible D gene is TRBD1 (6 bases). This CDR3 contains 14 residues. V was trimmed by 4 bases and J by 8 bases, leaving 17 bases between them. Germline V lookup: CDR1 SNHLY, CDR2 FYNNEI. The CDR3, as DNA: TGTGCCAGCAGTGCAACTTCAGGGGCAGGGGGCTACACCTTC. Protein product: CASSATSGAGGYTF.

V gene TRBV13 combines with J gene TRBJ2-7, with 10 positions matching TRBD2. Germline CDR1 is PRHDT and CDR2 is FYEKMQ (reference sequence). This CDR3 region has 15 residues. V trimming: 1 base; J trimming: 1 base; junction bases outside the gene matches: 1. The CDR3 region is CASSLVTSGSYEQYF. The CDR3 bases are TGTGCCAGCAGCTTAGTGACTAGCGGGTCCTACGAGCAGTACTTC. The entire variable domain, with the rest obtained from reference TRBV13 and TRBJ2-7, is as follows: AAGVIQSPRHLIKEKRETATLKCYPIPRHDTVYWYQQGPGQDPQFLISFYEKMQSDKGSIPDRFSAQQFSDYHSELNMSSLELGDSALYFCASSLVTSGSYEQYFGPGTRLTVT.

This clone is a singleton in its sample. The genes are TRBV28 and TRBJ1-2, with D possibly being TRBD1 (6 bases). Trimming took 4 bases from V and 3 from J, leaving 18 bases between them. This CDR3 comprises 16 residues. The germline V gene encodes CDR1 MDHEN and CDR2 SYDVKM. The CDR3 nucleotides are TGTGCCAGCAGTTGGGGACAACTCCAAGGGGACTATGGCTACACCTTC. Protein product: CASSWGQLQGDYGYTF.

This clone was detected once. V is TRBV28 and J is TRBJ1-4; D gene ambiguous. Germline V CDR1 and CDR2: MDHEN, SYDVKM. The CDR3 runs 14 residues. Trimming shortened V by 2 bases and J by 5 bases, and 9 bases separated the two germline ends. CDR3 coding DNA: TGTGCCAGCAGTTTACCAGGCAAGAATGAAAAACTGTTTTTT. As protein: CASSLPGKNEKLFF.

This chain links TRBV30 with TRBJ2-5; 12 bases agree with TRBD2. The CDR3 loop spans 17 amino acids. J was trimmed by 3 bases and V by 3 bases; bases with no gene match: 11. Per germline, CDR1 GTSNPN and CDR2 SVGIG (reference sequence). The CDR3 protein is CAWSFRTSGGIEETQYF. The CDR3 DNA sequence: TGTGCCTGGAGCTTCAGAACTAGCGGGGGGATAGAAGAGACCCAGTACTTC.

The chain joins TRBV6-6 to TRBJ1-5, with D perhaps TRBD1 (6 bases). Germline V gives CDR1 MNHNY, CDR2 SVGAGI (reference sequence). The CDR3 consists of 15 residues. The ends were cut back, 4 bases at V and 3 bases at J, with 13 bases in the middle. The CDR3 loop is CASSSNREYNQPQHF. DNA for the CDR3: TGTGCCAGCAGTTCAAACAGGGAATACAATCAGCCCCAGCATTTT.

The gene calls are TRBV6-2 or TRBV6-3 and TRBJ2-5; TRBD1 aligns across 7 bases. The CDR3 has 16 residues. Germline V gene data show CDR1 as MNHEY and CDR2 as SVGEGT. The V gene end was trimmed by 0 bases and the J gene end by 5 bases; junction bases not matched to a gene: 9. The CDR3, as DNA: TGTGCCAGCAGTTACTCGAGGGTGACAGGGCCGGAGACCCAGTACTTC. Residues: CASSYSRVTGPETQYF.

About this clone itself: Its ends do not fully match the called genes, so a read error is possible. V usage is TRBV3-1 (or the pseudogene TRBV3-2) and J usage is TRBJ2-7, with TRBD1 matching over 8 bases. CDR3 length equals 16 residues. Germline CDR1 and CDR2: LGHDT and YNNKEL (reference sequence). CDR3 in amino acids: CASSPSVGQESFEQYF. CDR3 DNA: TGTGCCAGCAGCCCCTCTGTGGGACAGGAATCCTTCGAGCAGTACTTC.

The chain is built from TRBV6-5 and TRBJ1-2; 9 positions match TRBD1. The germline CDR1 and CDR2 sequences are MNHEY and SVGAGI. With 5 bases clipped from V and 6 bases from J, the junction kept 4 bases outside the gene matches. The CDR3 extends over 13 amino acids. The CDR3 loop reads CASSLGQGNGYTF. In nucleotides, the CDR3 is TGTGCCAGCAGTCTGGGACAGGGTAATGGCTACACCTTC.

The chain joins TRBV3-1 (or the pseudogene TRBV3-2) to TRBJ2-5; 11 bases agree with TRBD2. CDR1 and CDR2 (germline): LGHDT, YNNKEL (reference sequence). V gave up 4 bases and J gave up 2 bases; unmatched junction bases: 3. The CDR3 contains 15 residues. This chain's CDR3 is CASSPGTSGQETQYF. The CDR3 region has the DNA TGTGCCAGCAGCCCTGGGACTAGCGGACAAGAGACCCAGTACTTC.

This sequence joins TRBV7-9 and TRBJ2-1, with a weak D call TRBD2 (6 bases). This CDR3 region has 18 residues. In germline, CDR1 is SEHNR, CDR2 FQNEAQ (reference sequence). V gave up 5 bases and J gave up 3 bases, with 23 bases separating them. The CDR3 DNA is TGTGCCAGCAGCACCCCCGTCCCCCGGGGGTCGATCTACAATGAGCAGTTCTTC. Encoded protein: CASSTPVPRGSIYNEQFF.

The chain carries TRBV28 and TRBJ1-4, with a weak D call TRBD1 (6 bases). Germline lookup yields CDR1 MDHEN and CDR2 SYDVKM. Trimming pared 5 bases from V and 5 bases from J, leaving 12 bases between. The CDR3 extends over 14 amino acids. CDR3 in DNA: TGTGCCAGCAGTGCCGGCGGGGGCAATGAAAAACTGTTTTTT. It encodes CASSAGGGNEKLFF.

The chain is built from TRBV18 and TRBJ1-6; TRBD1 aligns across 8 bases. This CDR3 comprises 18 residues. Germline loops: CDR1 KGHSH, CDR2 LQKENI. The trim removed 3 bases at V and 7 bases at J, leaving 14 bases unmatched. In DNA, the CDR3 is TGTGCCAGCTCACCCGAAAAGACAGGGGTTTTGTCCAATTCACCCCTCCACTTT. It specifies CASSPEKTGVLSNSPLHF.

The chain couples TRBV30 to TRBJ2-4; 9 nucleotides match TRBD2. Trimming cost V 3 bases and J 5 bases; bases outside gene matches: 17. The CDR3 consists of 18 residues. Per germline, CDR1 GTSNPN and CDR2 SVGIG (reference sequence). The CDR3 region is CAWRDHQGAGGLENIQYF. CDR3 in DNA: TGTGCCTGGAGGGACCATCAGGGTGCGGGGGGGCTTGAAAACATTCAGTACTTC.

This chain uses TRBV5-4 with TRBJ2-2, with TRBD1 identical over 8 bases. J gave up 1 base and V 2 bases, and 1 base lay outside the gene matches. Germline lookup yields CDR1 SGHNT and CDR2 YYREEE (reference sequence). The CDR3 loop spans 15 amino acids. The CDR3 loop reads CASSFGTGNTGELFF. The CDR3, as DNA: TGTGCCAGCAGCTTTGGGACAGGGAACACCGGGGAGCTGTTTTTT.

The chain employs TRBV5-5 and TRBJ2-2, with 10 nucleotides matching TRBD1. The CDR3 is 16 amino acids. The J segment lost 8 bases and the V segment lost 4 bases, leaving 11 bases of the junction unmatched. Germline V lookup: CDR1 SGHKS, CDR2 YYEKEE (reference sequence). CDR3: CASSKGAGTGAGELFF. DNA for the CDR3: TGTGCCAGCAGCAAGGGCGCCGGGACAGGGGCGGGGGAGCTGTTTTTT.

The J gene is TRBJ2-7, the V gene TRBV19; TRBD1 agrees at 7 bases. After removal of 3 bases from V and 12 bases from J, the junction contained 8 bases not matched to a gene. In germline, CDR1 is LNHDA, CDR2 SQIVND (reference sequence). The CDR3 is 12 residues long. The CDR3, as DNA: TGTGCCAGTAGTATGACAGGGAACGTACCGTACTTC. This gives the protein CASSMTGNVPYF.

There are a few counts of this clone. The chain carries TRBV11-2 and TRBJ2-2; 11 nucleotides align to TRBD1. This CDR3 comprises 14 residues. Unmatched junction bases numbered 5, after V lost 5 bases and J lost 9 bases. CDR1 SGHAT and CDR2 FQNNGV come from the germline V gene. This CDR3 reads CASSPGQGAWELFF. The DNA for the CDR3 is TGTGCCAGCAGCCCCGGACAGGGGGCCTGGGAGCTGTTTTTT.

The J gene is TRBJ2-3, the V gene TRBV6-4; 11 bases match TRBD2. V trimming: 3 bases; J trimming: 7 bases; junction bases outside the gene matches: 6. The CDR3 runs 15 residues. CDR1 MRHNA and CDR2 SNTAGT come from the germline V gene. The CDR3 nucleotides read TGTGCCAGCAGTGAAAATAGCGGGGGGGAGTATACGCAGTATTTT. Translated: CASSENSGGEYTQYF.

The chain has TRBV19 and TRBJ1-1, with 7 bases aligning to TRBD1. This CDR3 has 14 amino acids. Germline V CDR1 and CDR2: LNHDA, SQIVND (reference sequence). V lost 4 bases, J lost 1 base, and 3 bases stayed unmatched. CDR3 loop: CASSTGQPNTEAFF. In DNA form, the CDR3 reads TGTGCCAGTAGTACGGGACAGCCGAACACTGAAGCTTTCTTT.

The chain links TRBV11-2 to TRBJ1-5; 12 nucleotides align to TRBD1. This CDR3 has 14 residues. Germline V gene lookup returns CDR1 SGHAT and CDR2 FQNNGV. J lost 9 bases, V lost 4 bases, and 4 bases had no gene match. CDR3 sequence (DNA): TGTGCCAGCAGCTGGGGACAGGGGGCAGGGCCCCAGCATTTT. Protein sequence: CASSWGQGAGPQHF.

This clone was counted a single time. V is TRBV5-1 and J is TRBJ1-4, with a possible D match to TRBD1 (5 bases). CDR3 size: 19 residues. Trimming pared 0 bases from V and 8 bases from J, leaving 26 bases between. Germline V gene data show CDR1 as SGHRS and CDR2 as YFSETQ. The CDR3 protein is CASSLEGRRALSKEEKLFF. The CDR3 DNA follows: TGCGCCAGCAGCTTGGAAGGGCGCAGGGCCCTGAGCAAGGAAGAAAAACTGTTTTTT.

The rearrangement uses TRBV28 and TRBJ1-5; D is ambiguous. Trimming shortened V by 5 bases and J by 5 bases, and 13 bases separated the two germline ends. The CDR3 is 14 amino acids. Germline values: CDR1 MDHEN, CDR2 SYDVKM. For the CDR3, the DNA is TGTGCCAGCAGTCGGGGTAGTATGTATCAGCCCCAGCATTTT. It encodes CASSRGSMYQPQHF.

The chain employs TRBV10-3 and TRBJ2-7; TRBD2 matches at 13 bases. CDR3 size: 15 residues. Germline V lookup: CDR1 ENHRY, CDR2 SYGVKD. V trimming: 6 bases; J trimming: 5 bases; junction bases outside the gene matches: 7. CDR3: CAIRPLAGGPHEQYF. In nucleotides, the CDR3 is TGTGCCATCAGGCCACTAGCGGGAGGGCCCCACGAGCAGTACTTC.